These 9 T cell receptor beta chains came from one sample sequenced in a study of patients and donors after allogeneic stem cell transplantation. Each CDR3 protein is one row after TCRdb ran MiXCR on the RT-PCR reads. This sample has some 200,000 distinct CDR3 sequences; less than 45% occur once, and the top ten carry about 35%. Sequenced sample: blood, either unsorted or a sorted T cell fraction (not recorded which). These receptors were obtained from a human donor who was either an allogeneic HSCT recipient or a stem cell or donor lymphocyte infusion donor (not recorded which). It is not recorded whose cells these are; they may come from a transplant donor.

This clonotype has at least ten counts. The chain is built from TRBV7-9 and TRBJ1-2; no firm D call. The germline V gene encodes CDR1 SEHNR and CDR2 FQNEAQ (reference sequence). This CDR3 has 15 amino acids. The V and J ends lost 1 base and 6 bases respectively, with 15 bases between them. The DNA for the CDR3 is TGTGCCAGCAGCTTAGAGATAGGAGGCTCGCATGGCTACACCTTC. Its protein product is CASSLEIGGSHGYTF.

This clonotype has only a few counts. V is TRBV5-6 and J is TRBJ2-7; 13 bases agree with TRBD2. CDR3 size: 15 residues. Germline lookup yields CDR1 SGHDT and CDR2 YYEEEE. V was clipped by 3 bases and J by 3 bases; unmatched bases: 3. As DNA, the CDR3 is TGTGCCAGCAGCTACGGGACTAGCGGGATCTACGAGCAGTACTTC. The encoded protein is CASSYGTSGIYEQYF.

The chain uses TRBV27 and TRBJ2-7; 8 positions agree with TRBD2. Germline loops: CDR1 MNHEY, CDR2 SMNVEV (reference sequence). J was trimmed by 2 bases and V by 0 bases; bases with no gene match: 6. The CDR3 spans 16 residues. This chain's CDR3 is CASSLSIAGKTYEQYF. CDR3 bases: TGTGCCAGCAGTTTATCTATAGCGGGGAAAACCTACGAGCAGTACTTC.

V is TRBV5-5 and J is TRBJ2-1, with D hard to call. Germline V gene data show CDR1 as SGHKS and CDR2 as YYEKEE (reference sequence). The V end was cut by 3 bases, the J end by 7 bases, with 23 bases between. The CDR3 sequence is 17 residues long. CDR3 in amino acids: CASSSNPIYSARNEQFF. In nucleotides, the CDR3 is TGTGCCAGCAGCTCGAACCCCATATATAGTGCTCGGAATGAGCAGTTCTTC. The variable domain in full, completed from reference TRBV5-5 and TRBJ2-1, reads DAGVTQSPTHLIKTRGQQVTLRCSPISGHKSVSWYQQVLGQGPQFIFQYYEKEERGRGNFPDRFSARQFPNYSSELNVNALLLGDSALYLCASSSNPIYSARNEQFFGPGTRLTVL.

The rearrangement uses TRBV18 and TRBJ1-1, with 9 nucleotides matching TRBD1. This CDR3 region has 15 residues. J was trimmed by 5 bases and V by 1 base; bases with no gene match: 5. Germline V gives CDR1 KGHSH, CDR2 LQKENI. CDR3 amino acids: CASSPLDRGGTEAFF. CDR3 DNA: TGTGCCAGCTCACCACTGGACAGGGGAGGAACTGAAGCTTTCTTT.

This clonotype appeared a few times. The chain joins TRBV4-3 to TRBJ1-1, with a weak D call TRBD1 (5 bases). CDR3 size: 15 residues. Germline CDR1 reads LGHNA; CDR2 reads YSLEER. The ends were cut back, 0 bases at V and 3 bases at J, with 11 bases in the middle. As DNA, the CDR3 is TGCGCCAGCAGCCAAGATTCAGGGAGGGACACTGAAGCTTTCTTT. Translating it yields CASSQDSGRDTEAFF.

The chain links TRBV3-1 to TRBJ2-5; 8 nucleotides agree with TRBD2. From germline, CDR1 is LGHDT and CDR2 YNNKEL (reference sequence). This CDR3 is 16 amino acids long. Unmatched junction bases numbered 4, after V lost 1 base and J lost 0 bases. In DNA form, the CDR3 reads TGTGCCAGCAGCCAAGCACTAGCGGCCTACCAAGAGACCCAGTACTTC. It specifies CASSQALAAYQETQYF.

This clonotype has only a few counts. V is TRBV6-5 and J is TRBJ1-1, with D perhaps matching TRBD1 (5 bases). Germline V CDR1 and CDR2: MNHEY, SVGAGI. V dropped 5 bases and J dropped 10 bases, with 20 bases sitting between them. The CDR3 is made up of 14 amino acids. Here the CDR3 reads CASSGPEGFSGAFF. DNA for the CDR3: TGTGCCAGCAGTGGGCCCGAGGGGTTTTCTGGAGCTTTCTTT.

The chain employs TRBV5-1 and TRBJ1-3; no clear D. V lost 1 base to trimming and J lost 0 bases, with 11 bases between them. CDR3 length: 16 residues. Germline V gene sequence: CDR1 SGHRS, CDR2 YFSETQ. The CDR3 DNA reads as TGCGCCAGCAGCTTGTCTAAGGAAAACTCTGGAAACACCATATATTTT. Protein product: CASSLSKENSGNTIYF.